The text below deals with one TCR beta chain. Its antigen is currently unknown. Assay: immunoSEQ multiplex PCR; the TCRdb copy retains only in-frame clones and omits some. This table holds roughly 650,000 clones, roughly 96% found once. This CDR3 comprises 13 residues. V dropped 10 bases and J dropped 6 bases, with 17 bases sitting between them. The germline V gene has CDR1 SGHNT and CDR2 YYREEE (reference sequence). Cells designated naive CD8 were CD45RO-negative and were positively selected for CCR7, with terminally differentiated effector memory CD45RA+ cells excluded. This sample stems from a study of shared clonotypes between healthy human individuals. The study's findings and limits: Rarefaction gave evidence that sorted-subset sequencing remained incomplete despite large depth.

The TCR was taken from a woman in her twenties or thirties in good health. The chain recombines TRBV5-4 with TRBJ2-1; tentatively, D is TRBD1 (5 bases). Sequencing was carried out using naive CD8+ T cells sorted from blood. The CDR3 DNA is TGTGCCTATGGTTTCTTAGGGGCCAATGAGCAGTTCTTC. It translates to CAYGFLGANEQFF.